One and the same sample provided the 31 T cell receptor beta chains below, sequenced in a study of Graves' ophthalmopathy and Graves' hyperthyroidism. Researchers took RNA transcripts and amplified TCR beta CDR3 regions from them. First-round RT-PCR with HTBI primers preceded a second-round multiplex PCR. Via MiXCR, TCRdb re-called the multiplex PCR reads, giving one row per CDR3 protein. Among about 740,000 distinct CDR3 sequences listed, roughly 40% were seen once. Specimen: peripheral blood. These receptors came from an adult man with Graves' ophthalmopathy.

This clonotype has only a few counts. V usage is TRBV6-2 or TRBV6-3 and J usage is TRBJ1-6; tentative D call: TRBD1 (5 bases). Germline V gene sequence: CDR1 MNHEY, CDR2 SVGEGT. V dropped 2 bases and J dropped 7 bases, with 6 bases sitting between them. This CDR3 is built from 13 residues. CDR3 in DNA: TGTGCCAGCAGTTACCGACAGAATTCACCCCTCCACTTT. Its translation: CASSYRQNSPLHF.

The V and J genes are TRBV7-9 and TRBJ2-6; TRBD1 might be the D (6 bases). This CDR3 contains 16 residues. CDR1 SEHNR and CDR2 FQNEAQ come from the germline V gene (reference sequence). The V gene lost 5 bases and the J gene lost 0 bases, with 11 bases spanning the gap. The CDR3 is CASSHRGGSGANVLTF. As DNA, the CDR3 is TGTGCCAGCAGCCACCGAGGGGGCTCTGGGGCCAACGTCCTGACTTTC.

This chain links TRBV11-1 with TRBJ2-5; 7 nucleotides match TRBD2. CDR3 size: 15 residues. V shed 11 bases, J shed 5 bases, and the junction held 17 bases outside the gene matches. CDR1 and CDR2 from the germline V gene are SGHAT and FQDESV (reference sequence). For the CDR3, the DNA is TGTGCCTGGAGTATGGCTAGCGGAGGCAGGGAGACCCAGTACTTC. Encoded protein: CAWSMASGGRETQYF.

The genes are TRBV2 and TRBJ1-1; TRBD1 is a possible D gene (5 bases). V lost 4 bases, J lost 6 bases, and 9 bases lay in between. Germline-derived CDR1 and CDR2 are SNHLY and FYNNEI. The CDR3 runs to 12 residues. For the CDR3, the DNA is TGTGCCAGCAGTGCAGGGAGCTCTGAAGCTTTCTTT. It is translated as CASSAGSSEAFF. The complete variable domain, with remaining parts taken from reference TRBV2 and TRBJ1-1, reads EPEVTQTPSHQVTQMGQEVILRCVPISNHLYFYWYRQILGQKVEFLVSFYNNEISEKSEIFDDQFSVERPDGSNFTLKIRSTKLEDSAMYFCASSAGSSEAFFGQGTRLTVV.

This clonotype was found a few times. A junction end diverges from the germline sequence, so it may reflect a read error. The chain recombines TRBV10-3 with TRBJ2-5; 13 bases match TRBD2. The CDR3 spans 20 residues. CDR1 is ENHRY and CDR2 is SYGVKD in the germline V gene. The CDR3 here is CASSYDRLAGGTTLQETQYF. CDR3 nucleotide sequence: TGTGCCAGCAGTTACGACCGACTAGCGGGGGGCACTACTCTCCAGGAGACCCAGTACTTC.

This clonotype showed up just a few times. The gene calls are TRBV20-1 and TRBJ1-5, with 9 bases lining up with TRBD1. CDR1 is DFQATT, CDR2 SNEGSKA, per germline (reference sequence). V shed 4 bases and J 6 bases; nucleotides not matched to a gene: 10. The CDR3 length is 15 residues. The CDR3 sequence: CSAKRQGVIGQPQHF. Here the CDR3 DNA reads TGCAGTGCTAAACGACAGGGGGTAATCGGTCAGCCCCAGCATTTT.

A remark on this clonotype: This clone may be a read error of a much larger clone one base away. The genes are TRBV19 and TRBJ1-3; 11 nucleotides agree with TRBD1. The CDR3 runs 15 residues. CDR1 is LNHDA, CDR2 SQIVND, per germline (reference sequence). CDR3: CAISQDRGRGNTMYF. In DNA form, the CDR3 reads TGTGCCATCAGTCAGGACAGGGGGCGAGGAAACACCATGTATTTT.

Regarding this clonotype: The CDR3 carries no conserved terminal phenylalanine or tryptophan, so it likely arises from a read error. In DNA, the CDR3 is TGTGCCAGCAGCCTCGACAGAGACCAGCCCCAGCATCTT. Residues: CASSLDRDQPQHL. This chain uses TRBV7-9 with TRBJ1-5; TRBD1 might be the D (5 bases). CDR3 length: 13 amino acids. V lost 5 bases to trimming and J lost 7 bases, with 12 bases between them. The germline gives CDR1 SEHNR, CDR2 FQNEAQ (reference sequence).

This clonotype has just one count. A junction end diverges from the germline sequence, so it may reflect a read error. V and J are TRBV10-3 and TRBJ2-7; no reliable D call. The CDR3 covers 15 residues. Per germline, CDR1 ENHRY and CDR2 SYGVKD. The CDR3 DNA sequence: TGTGCCAGCAGTCCCCCATTGGGAAATTCCTACGAGCAGTACTTC. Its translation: CASSPPLGNSYEQYF.

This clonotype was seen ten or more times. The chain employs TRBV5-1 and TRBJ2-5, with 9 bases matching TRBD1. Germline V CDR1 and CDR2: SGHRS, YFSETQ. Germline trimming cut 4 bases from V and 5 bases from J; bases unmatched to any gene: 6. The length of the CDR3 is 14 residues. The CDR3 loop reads CASSTGQGRETQYF. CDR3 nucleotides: TGCGCCAGCAGCACGGGACAGGGACGTGAGACCCAGTACTTC.

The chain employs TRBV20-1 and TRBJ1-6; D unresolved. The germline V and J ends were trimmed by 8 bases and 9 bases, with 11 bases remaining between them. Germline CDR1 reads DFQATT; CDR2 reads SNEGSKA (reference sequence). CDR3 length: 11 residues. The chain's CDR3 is CSLASSSPLHF. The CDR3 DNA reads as TGCAGTTTAGCTTCCAGTTCACCCCTCCACTTT.

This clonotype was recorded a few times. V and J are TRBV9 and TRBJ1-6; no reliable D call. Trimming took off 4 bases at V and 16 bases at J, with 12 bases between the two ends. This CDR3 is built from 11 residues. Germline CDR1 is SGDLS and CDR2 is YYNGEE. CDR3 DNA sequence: TGTGCCAGCAGCCAAGATTCGGGGCTCCACTTT. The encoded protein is CASSQDSGLHF.

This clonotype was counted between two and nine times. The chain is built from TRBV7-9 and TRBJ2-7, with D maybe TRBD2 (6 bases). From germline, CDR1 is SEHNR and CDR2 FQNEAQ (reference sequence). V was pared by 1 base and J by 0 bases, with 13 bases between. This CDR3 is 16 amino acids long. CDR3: CASSLGSAGSSYEQYF. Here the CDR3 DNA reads TGTGCCAGCAGCTTAGGTTCGGCGGGATCCTCCTACGAGCAGTACTTC.

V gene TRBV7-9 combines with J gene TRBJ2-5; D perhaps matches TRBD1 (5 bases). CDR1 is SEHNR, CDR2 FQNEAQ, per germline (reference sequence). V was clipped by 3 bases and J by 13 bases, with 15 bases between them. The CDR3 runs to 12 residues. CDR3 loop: CASSLSLGAVYF. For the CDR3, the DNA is TGTGCCAGCAGCTTGTCCCTAGGGGCGGTGTACTTC. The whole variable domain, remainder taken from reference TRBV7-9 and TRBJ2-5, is DTGVSQNPRHKITKRGQNVTFRCDPISEHNRLYWYRQTLGQGPEFLTYFQNEAQLEKSRLLSDRFSAERPKGSFSTLEIQRTEQGDSAMYLCASSLSLGAVYFGPGTRLLVL.

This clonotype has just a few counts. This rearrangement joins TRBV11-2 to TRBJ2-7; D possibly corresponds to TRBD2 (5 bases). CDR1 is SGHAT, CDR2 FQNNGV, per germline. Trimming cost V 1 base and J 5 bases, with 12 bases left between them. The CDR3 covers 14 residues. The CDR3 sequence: CASSLVSGVHEQYF. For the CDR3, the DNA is TGTGCCAGCAGCTTAGTGTCCGGGGTCCACGAGCAGTACTTC.

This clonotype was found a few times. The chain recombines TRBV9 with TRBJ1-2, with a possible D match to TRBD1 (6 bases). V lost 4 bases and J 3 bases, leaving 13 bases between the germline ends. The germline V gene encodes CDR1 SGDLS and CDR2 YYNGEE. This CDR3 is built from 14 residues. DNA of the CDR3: TGTGCCAGCAGCTCTACAGGGAAGGACTATGGCTACACCTTC. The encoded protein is CASSSTGKDYGYTF.

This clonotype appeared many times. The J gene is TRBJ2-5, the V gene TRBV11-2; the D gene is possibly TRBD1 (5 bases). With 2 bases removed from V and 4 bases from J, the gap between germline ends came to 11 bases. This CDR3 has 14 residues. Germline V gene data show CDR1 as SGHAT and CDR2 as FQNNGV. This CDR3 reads CASSLSPGAETQYF. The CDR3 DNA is TGTGCCAGCAGCTTATCTCCTGGGGCAGAGACCCAGTACTTC.

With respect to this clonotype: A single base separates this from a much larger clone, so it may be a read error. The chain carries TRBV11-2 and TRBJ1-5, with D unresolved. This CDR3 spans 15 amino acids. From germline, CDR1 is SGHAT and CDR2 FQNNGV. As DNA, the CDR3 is TGTGCCAGCAGCTCCGACACCTATAGCAGTCAGCCCCAGCATTTT. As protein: CASSSDTYSSQPQHF.

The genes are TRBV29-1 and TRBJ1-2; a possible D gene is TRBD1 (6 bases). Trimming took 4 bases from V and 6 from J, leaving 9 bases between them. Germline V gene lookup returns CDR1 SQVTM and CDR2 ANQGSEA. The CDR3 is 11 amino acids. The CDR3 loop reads CSVGGADGYTF. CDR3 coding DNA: TGCAGCGTTGGGGGGGCGGATGGCTACACCTTC.

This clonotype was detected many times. The CDR3 sequence is CASSVEAAANYGYTF. DNA of the CDR3: TGTGCCAGCAGCGTAGAGGCAGCAGCTAACTATGGCTACACCTTC. This sequence joins TRBV9 and TRBJ1-2, with D uncertain. From germline, CDR1 is SGDLS and CDR2 YYNGEE. V lost 0 bases and J 0 bases, leaving 9 bases between the germline ends. This CDR3 is 15 amino acids long.

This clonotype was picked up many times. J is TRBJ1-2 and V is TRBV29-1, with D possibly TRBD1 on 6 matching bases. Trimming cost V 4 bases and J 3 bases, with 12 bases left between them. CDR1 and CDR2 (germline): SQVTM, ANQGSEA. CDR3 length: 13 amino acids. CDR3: CSVGVRGDYGYTF. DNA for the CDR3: TGCAGCGTTGGGGTCAGGGGAGACTATGGCTACACCTTC.

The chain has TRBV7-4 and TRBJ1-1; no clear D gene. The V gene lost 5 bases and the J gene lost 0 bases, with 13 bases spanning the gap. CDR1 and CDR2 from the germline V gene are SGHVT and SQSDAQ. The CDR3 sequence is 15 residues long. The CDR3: CASSVEGGVNTEAFF. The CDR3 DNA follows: TGTGCCAGCAGCGTAGAGGGAGGCGTGAACACTGAAGCTTTCTTT. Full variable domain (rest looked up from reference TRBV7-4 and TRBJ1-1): GAGVSQSPRYKVAKRGRDVALRCDSISGHVTLYWYRQTLGQGSEVLTYSQSDAQRDKSGRPSGRFSAERPERSVSTLKIQRTEQGDSAVYLCASSVEGGVNTEAFFGQGTRLTVV.

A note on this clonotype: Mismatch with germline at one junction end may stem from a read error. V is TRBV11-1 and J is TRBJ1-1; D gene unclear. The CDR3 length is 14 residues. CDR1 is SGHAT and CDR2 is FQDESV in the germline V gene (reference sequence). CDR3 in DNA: TGCTCCAGCAGCCCTCGAGAGGGTGGCACCGAAGCTTTCTTT. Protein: CSSSPREGGTEAFF.

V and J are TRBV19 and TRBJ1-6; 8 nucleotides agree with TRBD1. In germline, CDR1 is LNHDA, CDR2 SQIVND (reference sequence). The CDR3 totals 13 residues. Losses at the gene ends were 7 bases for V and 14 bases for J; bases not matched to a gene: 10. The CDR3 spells CASTGTGLLALHF. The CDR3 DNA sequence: TGTGCCAGTACAGGGACAGGCCTTCTGGCCCTCCACTTT.

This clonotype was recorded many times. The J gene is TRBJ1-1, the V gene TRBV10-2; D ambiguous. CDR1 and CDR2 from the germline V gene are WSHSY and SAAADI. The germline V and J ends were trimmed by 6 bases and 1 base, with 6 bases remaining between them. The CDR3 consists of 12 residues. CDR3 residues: CASRHTNTEAFF. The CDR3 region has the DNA TGCGCCAGCAGACATACGAACACTGAAGCTTTCTTT.

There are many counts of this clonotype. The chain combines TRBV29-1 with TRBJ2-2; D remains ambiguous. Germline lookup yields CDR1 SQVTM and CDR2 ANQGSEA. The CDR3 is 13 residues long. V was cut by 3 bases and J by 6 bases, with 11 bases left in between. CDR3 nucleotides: TGCAGCGTTGACCGGAGTGGGGCCGGGGAGCTGTTTTTT. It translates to CSVDRSGAGELFF.

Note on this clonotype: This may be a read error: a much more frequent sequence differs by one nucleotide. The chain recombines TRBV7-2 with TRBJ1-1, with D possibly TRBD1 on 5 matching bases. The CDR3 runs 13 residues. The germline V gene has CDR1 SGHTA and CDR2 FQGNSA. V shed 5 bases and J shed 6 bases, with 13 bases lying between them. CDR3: CASSPRDVAEAFF. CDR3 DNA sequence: TGTGCCAGCAGCCCCAGGGATGTCGCTGAAGCTTTCTTT.

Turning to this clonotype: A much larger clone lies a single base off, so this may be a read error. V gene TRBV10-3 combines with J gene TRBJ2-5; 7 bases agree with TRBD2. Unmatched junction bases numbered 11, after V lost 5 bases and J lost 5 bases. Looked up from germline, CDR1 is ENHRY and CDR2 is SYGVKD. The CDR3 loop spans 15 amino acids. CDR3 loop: CAISPWGEGGETQYF. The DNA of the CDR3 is TGTGCCATCAGTCCCTGGGGGGAGGGCGGGGAGACCCAGTACTTC.

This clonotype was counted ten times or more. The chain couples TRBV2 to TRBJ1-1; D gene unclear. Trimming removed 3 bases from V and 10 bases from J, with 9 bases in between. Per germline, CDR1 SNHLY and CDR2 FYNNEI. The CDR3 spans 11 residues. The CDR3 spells CASSELEIAFF. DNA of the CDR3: TGTGCCAGCAGTGAGCTGGAGATAGCTTTCTTT.

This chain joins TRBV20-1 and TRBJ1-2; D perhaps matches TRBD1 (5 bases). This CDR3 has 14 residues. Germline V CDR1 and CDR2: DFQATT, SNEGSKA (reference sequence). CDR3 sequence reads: CSVRRVQDPYGYTF. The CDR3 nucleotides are TGCAGCGTTAGACGGGTACAGGATCCTTATGGCTACACCTTC.

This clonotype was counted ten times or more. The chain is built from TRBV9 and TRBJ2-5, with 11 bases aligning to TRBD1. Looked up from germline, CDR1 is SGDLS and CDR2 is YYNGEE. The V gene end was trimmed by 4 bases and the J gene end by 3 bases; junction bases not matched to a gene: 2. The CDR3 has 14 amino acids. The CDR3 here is CASSRGQGEETQYF. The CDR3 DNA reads TGTGCCAGCAGCAGGGGACAGGGGGAAGAGACCCAGTACTTC.